The T cell receptor (beta chain) described here comes from a study of T cell changes during pregnancy in multiple sclerosis. By sample share, this clone is medium-sized (0.01 to 0.1%). CDR3 length: 13 amino acids. With V trimmed by 9 bases and J by 7 bases, 3 bases remained unmatched. Germline assignment: CDR1 MRHNA and CDR2 SNTAGT. Assay: immunoSEQ multiplex PCR; the TCRdb copy retains only in-frame clones and omits some. The sample lists 15,000 to 17,000 clones, 83% seen once, with 17% in the top ten. The sample consisted of CD8+ T cells from peripheral blood mononuclear cells, taken after pregnancy. The genes are TRBV6-4 and TRBJ1-6; 10 nucleotides line up with TRBD1. The TCR originated in a female donor in good health, enrolled as a control in a pregnancy study. CDR3 DNA sequence: TGTGCCAGTCCGGGACAGGGGAATTCACCCCTCCACTTT. Amino acid sequence: CASPGQGNSPLHF.